These 24 T cell receptor beta chains came from one sample sequenced in a study of T cell clusters in autoimmune cytopenias (dated by TCRdb to about 2019). Each sample's TRB amplification started from 200 to 300 ng of peripheral blood genomic DNA, which corresponds to approximately 37,500 genome equivalents. Sequencing was carried out with an Illumina MiSeq. To amplify TRB rearrangements, a touch-down multiplex PCR protocol was run with the TRB-A and TRB-B primer pools combined in a single tube. One entry per CDR3 protein sequence results from the TCRdb reprocessing of the reads, with DNA left out. This sample's table contains around 6,700 distinct CDR3 sequences. The ten largest clones take up under 5.5% of the sample. The data also belong to a second study, concerning T cell repertoires in aging, cancer and after chemotherapy.

Sequencing used peripheral blood. The receptors shown here come from a human donor in good health.

V and J are TRBV13 and TRBJ2-5; checking the TCRdb D call of TRBD2 is not possible without DNA. CDR3 size: 15 residues. CDR1 is PRHDT, CDR2 FYEKMQ, per germline (reference sequence). CDR3 amino acids: CASSFGGLAQETQYF.

This clonotype is deemed medium-sized by its frequency. This chain links TRBV6-1 with TRBJ1-1; checking the TCRdb D call of TRBD1 is not possible without DNA. Germline V gene sequence: CDR1 MNHNS, CDR2 SASEGT. The length of the CDR3 is 14 residues. CDR3 in amino acids: CASTRQGRGTEAFF.

V and J are TRBV24-1 and TRBJ2-3; without DNA, the TCRdb call of TRBD1 cannot be checked. The germline V gene encodes CDR1 KGHDR and CDR2 SFDVKD. The CDR3 has 14 amino acids. CDR3 sequence reads: CATSDPGKTDTQYF.

The rearrangement joins TRBV27 to TRBJ2-5; TCRdb designates TRBD2, a call that cannot be tested without DNA. The CDR3 is 14 amino acids. Germline V lookup: CDR1 MNHEY, CDR2 SMNVEV (reference sequence). CDR3 in amino acids: CASRQGPPQETQYF.

The J gene is TRBJ1-4, the V gene TRBV5-6; there is no DNA to check the TCRdb D call of TRBD1. The CDR3 loop spans 13 amino acids. Germline V gives CDR1 SGHDT, CDR2 YYEEEE. CDR3 loop: CASSLQGSEKLFF. The variable domain in full, with the rest retrieved from reference TRBV5-6 and TRBJ1-4, is DAGVTQSPTHLIKTRGQQVTLRCSPKSGHDTVSWYQQALGQGPQFIFQYYEEEERQRGNFPDRFSGHQFPNYSSELNVNALLLGDSALYLCASSLQGSEKLFFGSGTQLSVL.

The J gene is TRBJ2-1, the V gene TRBV12-3 or TRBV12-4; there is no DNA to check the TCRdb D call of TRBD1. The CDR3 is 15 amino acids. CDR3 protein: CASSLVGGFSNEQFF.

The chain is built from TRBV27 and TRBJ1-1; without DNA, the TCRdb call of TRBD1 cannot be checked. This CDR3 region has 13 residues. Germline CDR1 reads MNHEY; CDR2 reads SMNVEV (reference sequence). This chain's CDR3 is CASGPAGTAEAFF.

The chain links TRBV20-1 to TRBJ2-3; TCRdb's D gene call, TRBD2, goes unchecked for lack of DNA. Germline CDR1 and CDR2: DFQATT and SNEGSKA (reference sequence). This CDR3 region has 15 residues. The CDR3 spells CSARRAGGGKDTQYF.

The genes are TRBV14 and TRBJ2-1. Germline V lookup: CDR1 SGHDN, CDR2 FVKESK. The CDR3 sequence is 13 residues long. This CDR3 is CASSQDVLREQFF.

The genes are TRBV5-1 and TRBJ2-7. The CDR3 has 15 amino acids. The germline V gene encodes CDR1 SGHRS and CDR2 YFSETQ. This CDR3 reads CASSLDLDRTYEQYF.

This clonotype is identified as medium-sized (0.01 to 0.1%) from frequency. The gene calls are TRBV6-2 or TRBV6-3 and TRBJ2-7; TCRdb's assignment of TRBD2 cannot be checked, as there is no DNA. The CDR3 totals 14 residues. Germline CDR1 and CDR2: MNHEY and SVGEGT. The CDR3 loop reads CASRVRQGVYEQYF.

The chain is built from TRBV13 and TRBJ1-2. Germline V gives CDR1 PRHDT, CDR2 FYEKMQ (reference sequence). This CDR3 has 13 residues. CDR3 sequence: CASRISGGQGYTF.

This clonotype is classed as medium-sized by frequency. This chain uses TRBV5-6 with TRBJ2-1; the D gene TCRdb calls, TRBD2, cannot be checked with no DNA. The germline V gene has CDR1 SGHDT and CDR2 YYEEEE. The length of the CDR3 is 14 residues. CDR3 amino acids: CASSLEGVRNEQFF. The whole variable domain, filled in from reference TRBV5-6 and TRBJ2-1, reads DAGVTQSPTHLIKTRGQQVTLRCSPKSGHDTVSWYQQALGQGPQFIFQYYEEEERQRGNFPDRFSGHQFPNYSSELNVNALLLGDSALYLCASSLEGVRNEQFFGPGTRLTVL.

The chain is built from TRBV5-6 and TRBJ1-2; the TCRdb call, TRBD1, lacks DNA for checking. Germline loops: CDR1 SGHDT, CDR2 YYEEEE. The CDR3 is made up of 19 amino acids. The CDR3 sequence is CASSSRDRGRDRANYGYTF.

Considering frequency, this clonotype is medium-sized (0.01 to 0.1%). The gene calls are TRBV5-5 and TRBJ2-3. Germline values: CDR1 SGHKS, CDR2 YYEKEE (reference sequence). CDR3 length equals 14 residues. The CDR3 spells CASSLIASTDTQYF.

The rearrangement uses TRBV4-2 and TRBJ2-1; TCRdb designates TRBD2, a call that cannot be tested without DNA. The germline V gene has CDR1 LGHNA and CDR2 YNFKEQ. This CDR3 spans 15 amino acids. Here the CDR3 reads CASSLRAQEGNEQFF.

V is TRBV6-2 or TRBV6-3 and J is TRBJ2-2; TCRdb's D gene call, TRBD1, goes unchecked for lack of DNA. Germline V gene data show CDR1 as MNHEY and CDR2 as SVGEGT. This CDR3 has 15 amino acids. CDR3 sequence: CASRPPGTNIGELFF.

V gene TRBV20-1 combines with J gene TRBJ2-2; no DNA is available, so the TRBD1 call from TCRdb remains unchecked. The germline gives CDR1 DFQATT, CDR2 SNEGSKA (reference sequence). The CDR3 consists of 16 residues. CDR3 in amino acids: CSARTGPKLNTGELFF.

CDR3: CASSLEEGEQFF. V gene TRBV7-2 combines with J gene TRBJ2-1; TCRdb proposes TRBD2, but this gene call is untestable without DNA. The CDR3 runs to 12 residues. In germline, CDR1 is SGHTA, CDR2 FQGNSA.

Considering frequency, this clonotype is medium-sized. The chain uses TRBV18 and TRBJ2-2. There are 12 residues in the CDR3. CDR1 is KGHSH, CDR2 LQKENI, per germline. CDR3 sequence reads: CASSLDTGELFF.

V usage is TRBV28 and J usage is TRBJ2-1. The germline gives CDR1 MDHEN, CDR2 SYDVKM. The CDR3 is 12 residues long. The CDR3 sequence is CASSSVGNEQFF.

In terms of frequency, this clonotype is medium-sized. The chain links TRBV13 to TRBJ2-7; TCRdb proposes TRBD1, but this gene call is untestable without DNA. There are 14 residues in the CDR3. Germline CDR1 is PRHDT and CDR2 is FYEKMQ (reference sequence). The CDR3 reads CASSRDIGQYEQYF.

According to its frequency, this clonotype is medium-sized. V usage is TRBV6-6 and J usage is TRBJ1-4. From germline, CDR1 is MNHNY and CDR2 SVGAGI (reference sequence). The CDR3 totals 15 residues. The chain's CDR3 is CASSSRQPAGEKLFF.

In terms of frequency, this clonotype is large. This rearrangement joins TRBV6-1 to TRBJ2-2; TCRdb designates TRBD2, a call that cannot be tested without DNA. This CDR3 contains 14 residues. Germline values: CDR1 MNHNS, CDR2 SASEGT. This CDR3 is CASGAGWGTGELFF.